The subject of this entry is one T cell receptor beta chain. Antigen specificity is unknown. The data were obtained in a study of OX40 agonist ivuxolimab in advanced cancers. Background on the study: Those treated in dose escalation had hepatocellular carcinoma, melanoma, renal cell cancer or head and neck cancer. A mean age of roughly 60 years, range about 20 to 85, was recorded, and roughly 80% were male.

Study outcomes and limitations: Circulating CD4+ and CD8+ T cells showed clonal expansion by week 6 at 0.1 to 3.0 mg/kg. Researchers report that CD8+ T cells had, on average, more expanded clones than CD4+.

Produced via immunoSEQ multiplex PCR; TCRdb's table is partial and in-frame only. This table has about 74,000 clones, about 86% appearing once. Trimming stripped 7 bases from V and 0 bases from J, with 10 bases between. The CDR3 extends over 14 amino acids. Germline V gene sequence: CDR1 LNHDA, CDR2 SQIVND (reference sequence). This sequence was found in an adult with an advanced solid tumor such as melanoma, head and neck, liver or kidney cancer. The sequenced sample was CD4+ or CD8+ T cells sorted from blood, obtained in a trial of the OX40 agonist ivuxolimab. The chain uses TRBV19 and TRBJ2-1; D remains ambiguous. CDR3 coding DNA: TGTGCCAGTAAGGAAACAGACTCCTACAATGAGCAGTTCTTC. Its translation is CASKETDSYNEQFF.